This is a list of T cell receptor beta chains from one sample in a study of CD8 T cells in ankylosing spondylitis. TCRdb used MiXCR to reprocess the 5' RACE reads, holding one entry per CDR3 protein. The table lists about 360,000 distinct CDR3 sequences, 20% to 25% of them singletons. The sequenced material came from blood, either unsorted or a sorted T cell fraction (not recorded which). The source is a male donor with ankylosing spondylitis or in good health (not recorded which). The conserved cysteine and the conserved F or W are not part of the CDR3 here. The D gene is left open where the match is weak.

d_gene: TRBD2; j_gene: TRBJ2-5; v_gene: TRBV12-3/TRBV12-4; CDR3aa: ASSFGGGATQY
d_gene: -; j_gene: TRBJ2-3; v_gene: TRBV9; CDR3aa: ASSAGPGVVDTQY
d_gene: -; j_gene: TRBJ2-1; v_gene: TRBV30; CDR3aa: AWSGWGEYPEQF
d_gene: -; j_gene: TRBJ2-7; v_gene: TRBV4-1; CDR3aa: ASSQDSQRYEQY
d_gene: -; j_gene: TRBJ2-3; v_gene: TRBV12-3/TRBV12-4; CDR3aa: ASSPWDFTDTQY
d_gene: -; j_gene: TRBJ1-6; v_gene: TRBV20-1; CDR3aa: SATTGEGSPLH
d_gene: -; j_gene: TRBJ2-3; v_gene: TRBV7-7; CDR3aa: ASSLGNQGDTQY
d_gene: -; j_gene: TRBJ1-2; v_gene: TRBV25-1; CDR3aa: ASSEAGQNYGYT
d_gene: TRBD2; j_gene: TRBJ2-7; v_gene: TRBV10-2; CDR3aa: ATDSGGSYEQY
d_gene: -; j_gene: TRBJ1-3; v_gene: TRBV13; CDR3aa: ASSLSAGGAGNTIY
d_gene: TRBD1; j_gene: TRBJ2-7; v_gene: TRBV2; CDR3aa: ASSGTGSYEQY
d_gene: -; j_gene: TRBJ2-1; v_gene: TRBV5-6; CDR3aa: ASSLTSNEQF